This T cell receptor beta chain is drawn from a study of T cells in Graves' hyperthyroidism and ophthalmopathy. Lactation, pregnancy, other autoimmune disease or uncontrolled infection excluded patients. Amplified TCR beta CDR3 regions came from RNA transcripts. First-round RT-PCR targeting the TCR CDR3 was performed with the HTBI primer set. TCRdb processed the multiplex PCR reads anew with MiXCR; each CDR3 protein has one entry. In the table there are fewer than 450,000 distinct CDR3 sequences, over 11% of which are singletons. This clonotype was counted ten times or more. Sequenced input: blood. The receptor's source is a man in his fifties with Graves' ophthalmopathy.

CDR3 sequence: CASREAAGAGTEAFF. The CDR3, as DNA: TGTGCCAGCAGAGAAGCCGCGGGGGCCGGCACTGAAGCTTTCTTT. The chain joins TRBV28 to TRBJ1-1; D is possibly TRBD1 (6 bases). Germline V CDR1 and CDR2: MDHEN, SYDVKM. The CDR3 runs to 15 residues. The V end was cut by 6 bases, the J end by 4 bases, with 18 bases between.